This T cell receptor beta chain was documented in a study of radiation and T cells in renal cell carcinoma. Documented time point: baseline pretreatment blood. Treatment indicated: 15 Gy SBRT to primary tumor, nephrectomy 4 weeks later. Produced via immunoSEQ multiplex PCR; TCRdb's table is partial and in-frame only. The sample lists 100,000 or so clones, less than 90% occurring once. The sequences come from blood, collected from a patient whose treatment included radiotherapy and nephrectomy. The TCR sequence derives from a man over 45 with renal cell carcinoma.

In DNA, the CDR3 is TGTGCCAGCAGCTTATCCACAGGACTATATGGCTACACCTTC. Translated, it gives CASSLSTGLYGYTF. The chain carries TRBV7-9 and TRBJ1-2; maybe TRBD1 (5 bases). CDR1 and CDR2 (germline): SEHNR, FQNEAQ (reference sequence). CDR3 length: 14 residues. Trimming removed 2 bases at V and 5 bases at J, with 12 bases between.